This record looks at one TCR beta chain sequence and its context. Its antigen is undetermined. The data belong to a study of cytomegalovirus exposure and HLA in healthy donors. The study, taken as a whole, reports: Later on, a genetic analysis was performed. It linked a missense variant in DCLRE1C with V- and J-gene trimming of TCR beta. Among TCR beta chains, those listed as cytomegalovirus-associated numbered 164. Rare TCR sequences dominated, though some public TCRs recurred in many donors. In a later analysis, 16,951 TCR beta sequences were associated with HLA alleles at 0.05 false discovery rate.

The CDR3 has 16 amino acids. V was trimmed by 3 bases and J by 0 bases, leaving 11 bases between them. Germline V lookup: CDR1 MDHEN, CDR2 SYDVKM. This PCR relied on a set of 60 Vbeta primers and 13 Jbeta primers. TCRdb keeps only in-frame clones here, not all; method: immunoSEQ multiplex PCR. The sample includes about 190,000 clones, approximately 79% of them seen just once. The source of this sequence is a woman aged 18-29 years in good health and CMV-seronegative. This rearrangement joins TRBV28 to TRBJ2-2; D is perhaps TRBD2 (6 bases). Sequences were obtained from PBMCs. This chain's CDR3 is CASSFGGTANTGELFF. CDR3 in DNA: TGTGCCAGCAGTTTCGGCGGGACCGCGAACACCGGGGAGCTGTTTTTT.